This is a list of T cell receptor beta chains from one sample in a study of blood T cell repertoires in COVID-19. This table comes from immunoSEQ multiplex PCR, and its TCRdb copy is limited to in-frame clones, with some not included. The table shows 200,000 to 250,000 clones, with around 81% occurring only once. Sequenced: peripheral blood. Receptors originate from a woman in her 30s who had recovered from COVID-19. CDR3s include the opening cysteine and the closing phenylalanine or tryptophan. Each record gives: CDR3 DNA, CDR3 protein, D gene, clone size, J gene, V gene. D genes are given only for firm matches. A row's size may be missing; if present it is once, few, many or a size class.

TGTGCCACCAGTGATTCCGGGGGGGCTAATGAAAAACTGTTTTTT | CATSDSGGANEKLFF | NA | NA | TRBJ1-4 | TRBV24-1
TGCGCCAGCAGCCTGGGCCTATCAAGCCAGCAGTACTTC | CASSLGLSSQQYF | NA | NA | TRBJ2-7 | TRBV5-1
TGTGCCAGTAGTACACGGACTAGCGGACACAATGAGCAGTTCTTC | CASSTRTSGHNEQFF | TRBD2 | once | TRBJ2-1 | TRBV19
TGTGCCAGCAGCATTCACCGGGACAGTTCCTATAGTAGCAATCAGCCCCAGCATTTT | CASSIHRDSSYSSNQPQHF | TRBD1 | few | TRBJ1-5 | TRBV7-3
TGCGCCAGCAGCTTGGCCCCTGACAGAAACACCGGGGAGCTGTTTTTT | CASSLAPDRNTGELFF | NA | NA | TRBJ2-2 | TRBV5-1
TGTGCCAGCAGCTCCCTGTGGTCAGACTTCTACAATGAGCAGTTCTTC | CASSSLWSDFYNEQFF | NA | once | TRBJ2-1 | TRBV7-8
TGTGCCAGCAGTTCGGTCACAGATACGCAGTATTTT | CASSSVTDTQYF | NA | NA | TRBJ2-3 | TRBV6-5
TGCAGCGTGCCGGGACAGGGGGCATGGGATACGCAGTATTTT | CSVPGQGAWDTQYF | TRBD1 | NA | TRBJ2-3 | TRBV29-1
TGTGCCAGCAGCCCTGGCCCGGGACTAGTTACAGATACGCAGTATTTT | CASSPGPGLVTDTQYF | TRBD2 | NA | TRBJ2-3 | TRBV7-9
TGTGCCAGCAGCGGAGGGGGGGGCGATGAGCAGTTCTTC | CASSGGGGDEQFF | NA | NA | TRBJ2-1 | TRBV11-2
TGTGCCAGCAGCTTGACAGGGGGCTCGTACGAGCAGTACTTC | CASSLTGGSYEQYF | TRBD1 | few | TRBJ2-7 | TRBV7-3
TGTGCCAGCAGGACGACAGGGGGCAATCAGCCCCAGCATTTT | CASRTTGGNQPQHF | TRBD1 | NA | TRBJ1-5 | TRBV6-5
TGTGCCAGCAGTTTAGCCCCCTATCGCGGCCGGAACTATGGCTACACCTTC | CASSLAPYRGRNYGYTF | NA | NA | TRBJ1-2 | TRBV28
TGCGCCAGCAGCCCCGGGGGAAGCTCCTACAATGAGCAGTTCTTC | CASSPGGSSYNEQFF | NA | NA | TRBJ2-1 | TRBV5-1
TGCGCCAGCAGCTTTGGGTCGGGGACAGCAACTAATGAAAAACTGTTTTTT | CASSFGSGTATNEKLFF | TRBD1 | once | TRBJ1-4 | TRBV5-1
TGCAGCGTTGATCTTACGCCCGGCGGTGGAACTGAAGCTTTCTTT | CSVDLTPGGGTEAFF | NA | NA | TRBJ1-1 | TRBV29-1
TGCGCCAGCAGTGAGAGGCGGGTCCGGGATACGCAGTATTTT | CASSERRVRDTQYF | NA | NA | TRBJ2-3 | TRBV10-1
TGTGCCACAGTAAGGGGGGGAGCCACAGATACGCAGTATTTT | CATVRGGATDTQYF | NA | once | TRBJ2-3 | TRBV28
TGTGCCAGCAGCAGGACAGGGTACGAGCAGTACTTC | CASSRTGYEQYF | TRBD1 | NA | TRBJ2-7 | TRBV5-6
TGTGCCACCAGCAGAGAAGGGGGCGGTCAGCCCCAGCATTTT | CATSREGGGQPQHF | TRBD1 | NA | TRBJ1-5 | TRBV15
TGCGCCAGCAACCGACGAGCGGGGACAGATACGCAGTATTTT | CASNRRAGTDTQYF | TRBD2 | NA | TRBJ2-3 | TRBV5-1
TGCGCCAGCAGTGTGGCTAGAGGATCCGAGCAGTACTTC | CASSVARGSEQYF | NA | NA | TRBJ2-7 | TRBV10-1
TGCGCCAGCAGCCAAGCTACGACTAGCGACATCACAGATACGCAGTATTTT | CASSQATTSDITDTQYF | TRBD2 | NA | TRBJ2-3 | TRBV4-1
TGTGCCAGCAGGGGACTAGCGGGACTCTACGAGCAGTACTTC | CASRGLAGLYEQYF | TRBD2 | NA | TRBJ2-7 | TRBV6-5
TGCGCCAGCAGCTTGGGGACTAGTGCGGGCGATGAGCAGTTCTTC | CASSLGTSAGDEQFF | TRBD2 | NA | TRBJ2-1 | TRBV5-1
TGTGCCAGCAGGAAAAACATCGCGGGAGGGTCCTACGAGCAGTACTTC | CASRKNIAGGSYEQYF | TRBD2 | once | TRBJ2-7 | TRBV3-1/TRBV3-2
TGTGCCAGCACTCTAACCGATTCACCCCTCCACTTT | CASTLTDSPLHF | NA | few | TRBJ1-6 | TRBV7-9
TGTGCCAGCAGTTACGATGGAGAGAACACTGAAGCTTTCTTT | CASSYDGENTEAFF | NA | NA | TRBJ1-1 | TRBV6-6
TGTGCCAGCAGCGTAGCTACGGGGACTAGCGGGGTCACAGATACGCAGTATTTT | CASSVATGTSGVTDTQYF | TRBD2 | NA | TRBJ2-3 | TRBV9
TGTGCCAGCAGCCACCCGGGACAGGGAGGAGCGGGACTCAACAATGAGCAGTTCTTC | CASSHPGQGGAGLNNEQFF | TRBD1 | NA | TRBJ2-1 | TRBV9
TGTGCCTGGTCTGGACGCGGACTTAGGAGCTCCTACGAGCAGTACTTC | CAWSGRGLRSSYEQYF | NA | NA | TRBJ2-7 | TRBV30
TGTGCCAGCAGTTATACAGGGATATTCAATCAGCCCCAGCATTTT | CASSYTGIFNQPQHF | NA | NA | TRBJ1-5 | TRBV6-5
TGTGCCAGCAGCTTAACGAAGGCCCAGGGGCAGTACAATGAGCAGTTCTTC | CASSLTKAQGQYNEQFF | NA | NA | TRBJ2-1 | TRBV7-3
TGTGCCAGCAGCCAAGGAGTGTACGGGGAGACCCAGTACTTC | CASSQGVYGETQYF | NA | NA | TRBJ2-5 | TRBV3-1/TRBV3-2
TGCGCCAGCAGCTTGGTATCCCCAGGGGTCTACGAGCAGTACTTC | CASSLVSPGVYEQYF | NA | NA | TRBJ2-7 | TRBV5-1
TGTGCCAGCAGTTTGGCGGGAAGACGGTATTTT | CASSLAGRRYF | NA | once | TRBJ2-3 | TRBV27
TGTGCCAGCAGCCGGAGTGGAGCGGCTGGCGAGCAGTACTTC | CASSRSGAAGEQYF | NA | NA | TRBJ2-7 | TRBV19
TGTGCCAGCAGTTTAACGAGGGCCTACAATGAGCAGTTCTTC | CASSLTRAYNEQFF | NA | NA | TRBJ2-1 | TRBV27
TGTGCCAGCTCCCCGGGGTCCTACGAGCAGTACTTC | CASSPGSYEQYF | NA | NA | TRBJ2-7 | TRBV18
TGTGCCAGCAGCCTGACAGGGTTAAATTCACCCCTCCACTTT | CASSLTGLNSPLHF | TRBD1 | NA | TRBJ1-6 | TRBV14
TGTGCCAGCATGGCCGCCGGGACAGGGGATGAAAAACTGTTTTTT | CASMAAGTGDEKLFF | TRBD1 | NA | TRBJ1-4 | TRBV28
TGTGCCAGAAGCTTGGGACTAGCGGGAGACAATGAGCAGTTCTTC | CARSLGLAGDNEQFF | TRBD2 | few | TRBJ2-1 | TRBV5-3
TGTGCCAGCAGCAGGGGTACCCCAACCTACGAGCAGTACTTC | CASSRGTPTYEQYF | NA | NA | TRBJ2-7 | TRBV5-4
TGTGCCAGCAGCTTAGATAGTATCGGCCAAGAGACCCAGTACTTC | CASSLDSIGQETQYF | NA | NA | TRBJ2-5 | TRBV7-2
TGTGCCAGCAGCCCTGGGCCGGCTAATAGCAATCAGCCCCAGCATTTT | CASSPGPANSNQPQHF | NA | NA | TRBJ1-5 | TRBV6-2/TRBV6-3
TGTGCCAGCAGCTTAGAGAGTAACCCAGATACGCAGTATTTT | CASSLESNPDTQYF | NA | NA | TRBJ2-3 | TRBV11-2
TGTGCCAGCAGCTTAATAGCGTCGCGCACAGATACGCAGTATTTT | CASSLIASRTDTQYF | NA | NA | TRBJ2-3 | TRBV7-6
TGTGCCAGCAGTTTTCTGCGGTTCGGGGAGCTGTTTTTT | CASSFLRFGELFF | NA | NA | TRBJ2-2 | TRBV12-3/TRBV12-4
TGTGCCAGCAGCTGGACAACGAACACTGAAGCTTTCTTT | CASSWTTNTEAFF | NA | NA | TRBJ1-1 | TRBV7-3
TGTGCCAGCAGCCAAGTTAATATCTATGGCTACACCTTC | CASSQVNIYGYTF | NA | NA | TRBJ1-2 | TRBV3-1/TRBV3-2
TGTGCCAGCAGTCCTCAGGACTATACCCATGAGCAGTTCTTC | CASSPQDYTHEQFF | NA | NA | TRBJ2-1 | TRBV2
TGTGCCAGCAGCTTGGGTTACACAGATACGCAGTATTTT | CASSLGYTDTQYF | NA | NA | TRBJ2-3 | TRBV5-8
TGTGCCAGCCGGCAGGTCTCTCCCCTAAATTCACCCCTCCACTTT | CASRQVSPLNSPLHF | NA | few | TRBJ1-6 | TRBV19
TGTGCCAGCAGCTTATGGTCCGGGGCGGGAACTGAAGCTTTCTTT | CASSLWSGAGTEAFF | NA | NA | TRBJ1-1 | TRBV7-9
TGTGCCAGCAGTTACAGGACTAGCGGATCCTACGAGCAGTACTTC | CASSYRTSGSYEQYF | TRBD2 | NA | TRBJ2-7 | TRBV6-5